This T cell receptor (beta chain) was sequenced for a study of blood T cell repertoires in COVID-19. In the original analysis: Reference gene primers were amplified, and this amplification served to estimate nucleated cell counts. Assay used: immunoSEQ multiplex PCR; TCRdb lists only in-frame clones, some missing. V and J calls and clone size are as listed in that table; D and trimming were resolved from the DNA. The data contain about 160,000 clones, roughly 90% of them singletons. This CDR3 spans 13 amino acids. V was cut by 10 bases and J by 4 bases, with 16 bases left in between. Germline CDR1 reads SNHLY; CDR2 reads FYNNEI.

The rearrangement links TRBV2 to TRBJ1-2, with TRBD1 as a possible D gene (6 bases). The sample taken for sequencing was PBMCs or T cells enriched from blood (not recorded which). The sequence was obtained from a woman aged 50 to 60 who had recovered from COVID-19. The CDR3 DNA reads as TGTGCCACTTCCCGGGACACTTCCTATGGCTACACCTTC. Translating gives CATSRDTSYGYTF.